The rows below give T cell receptor beta chains drawn from one sample of a study of blood T cell repertoires in COVID-19. This table comes from immunoSEQ multiplex PCR, and its TCRdb copy is limited to in-frame clones, with some not included. The data show more than 110,000 clones, 84% seen once. Sequencing used peripheral blood. The receptors here all came from a human donor in a cohort sampled during active COVID-19. The CDR3 runs from the conserved cysteine through the conserved F or W. D genes are given only for firm matches. Some rows have no size entry. The others give once, few or many, or a class for an expanded clone.

>NA|once|TRBV5-4|TRBJ2-2
CASRRGGSQIGSTGELFF
TGTGCCAGCAGACGCGGAGGGTCGCAGATAGGGAGCACCGGGGAGCTGTTTTTT
>TRBD1|many|TRBV14|TRBJ1-3
CASSFGTARNTIYF
TGTGCCAGCAGCTTCGGGACAGCTAGAAACACCATATATTTT
>NA|NA|TRBV5-1|TRBJ1-1
CASSFGGDTEAFF
TGCGCCAGCAGCTTTGGGGGGGACACTGAAGCTTTCTTT
>NA|NA|TRBV5-1|TRBJ1-1
CASSPEGGLGNTEAFF
TGCGCCAGCAGCCCCGAGGGAGGGTTAGGGAACACTGAAGCTTTCTTT
>NA|NA|TRBV5-1|TRBJ2-7
CASSLGVGPYEQYF
TGCGCCAGCAGCTTGGGGGTGGGCCCCTACGAGCAGTACTTC
>NA|NA|TRBV7-8|TRBJ2-7
CASSPFSTVPGEQYF
TGTGCCAGCAGCCCCTTTTCGACAGTTCCCGGCGAGCAGTACTTC
>TRBD2|NA|TRBV24-1|TRBJ2-1
CATSDQTSGTYNEQFF
TGTGCCACCAGTGATCAGACTAGCGGGACCTACAATGAGCAGTTCTTC
>TRBD2|once|TRBV10-2|TRBJ2-1
CASSESLAGPNEQFF
TGCGCCAGCAGTGAGTCCCTAGCGGGGCCTAATGAGCAGTTCTTC
>NA|NA|TRBV5-1|TRBJ1-1
CASSSTLNTEAFF
TGCGCCAGCAGTAGCACCTTGAACACTGAAGCTTTCTTT
>TRBD1|NA|TRBV6-5|TRBJ1-2
CASSYRDRGFLLTF
TGTGCCAGCAGTTACCGCGACAGGGGCTTCCTTCTCACCTTC
>NA|NA|TRBV12-5|TRBJ1-1
CASAPNRKNTEAFF
TGTGCTAGTGCACCAAACAGAAAGAACACTGAAGCTTTCTTT
>NA|NA|TRBV5-1|TRBJ1-4
CASSLAGGTAEKLFF
TGCGCCAGCAGCTTGGCCGGGGGGACGGCTGAAAAACTGTTTTTT
>NA|NA|TRBV5-4|TRBJ2-1
CASSTGSGSSDEQFF
TGTGCCAGCAGCACCGGTAGCGGATCATCGGATGAGCAGTTCTTC
>TRBD2|NA|TRBV11-3|TRBJ2-5
CASSLGFLAGEETQYF
TGTGCCAGCAGCTTAGGTTTCTTAGCGGGTGAAGAGACCCAGTACTTC
>NA|NA|TRBV9|TRBJ1-3
CASSAGGGNTIYF
TGTGCCAGCAGCGCCGGCGGTGGAAACACCATATATTTT
>TRBD1|NA|TRBV3-1/TRBV3-2|TRBJ1-4
CASSPKPDRVVKLFF
TGTGCCAGCAGCCCAAAACCTGACAGGGTGGTAAAACTGTTTTTT
>TRBD1|NA|TRBV10-2|TRBJ2-7
CASSVRVWDRAYEQYF
TGCGCCAGCAGTGTGAGGGTTTGGGACAGGGCCTACGAGCAGTACTTC
>NA|few|TRBV4-3|TRBJ1-2
CASRTVGSGYTF
TGCGCCAGCAGAACGGTTGGTAGTGGCTACACCTTC
>NA|once|TRBV19|TRBJ2-7
CASSIQGMDYEQYF
TGTGCCAGTAGTATACAGGGTATGGACTACGAGCAGTACTTC
>TRBD1|NA|TRBV5-1|TRBJ2-2
CASSLGQGSGELFF
TGCGCCAGCAGCTTGGGACAGGGTTCCGGGGAGCTGTTTTTT
>TRBD1|NA|TRBV2|TRBJ2-3
CASILTGGRADTQYF
TGTGCCAGCATCTTGACAGGGGGCAGGGCAGATACGCAGTATTTT
>NA|NA|TRBV5-5|TRBJ1-1
CASSFGDFGTEAFF
TGTGCCAGCAGCTTCGGTGATTTCGGCACTGAAGCTTTCTTT
>NA|NA|TRBV3-1/TRBV3-2|TRBJ2-1
CASSQAGRYNEQFF
TGTGCCAGCAGCCAGGCAGGGCGATACAATGAGCAGTTCTTC
>NA|NA|TRBV18|TRBJ1-2
CASSQDTRGYGYTF
TGTGCCAGCTCCCAGGACACCCGCGGCTATGGCTACACCTTC
>TRBD1|NA|TRBV5-1|TRBJ1-2
CASNSDRGSGYTF
TGCGCCAGCAACTCGGACAGGGGGAGTGGCTACACCTTC
>TRBD2|NA|TRBV19|TRBJ2-5
CASSKAREGRETQYF
TGTGCCAGTAGTAAGGCGAGGGAGGGCCGGGAGACCCAGTACTTC
>NA|NA|TRBV19|TRBJ2-3
CASSDQLAGTQYF
TGTGCCAGTAGTGATCAACTAGCCGGAACGCAGTATTTT
>NA|once|TRBV10-3|TRBJ1-2
CAISESGESIYGYTF
TGTGCCATCAGTGAGTCGGGAGAATCGATCTATGGCTACACCTTC
>NA|NA|TRBV25-1|TRBJ2-3
CASSEQFTDTQYF
TGTGCCAGCAGTGAGCAGTTCACAGATACGCAGTATTTT
>TRBD2|NA|TRBV7-2|TRBJ2-3
CASSGKRAGGPIRADTQYF
TGTGCCAGCAGCGGAAAACGAGCGGGGGGGCCAATTCGTGCAGATACGCAGTATTTT
>TRBD1|NA|TRBV3-1/TRBV3-2|TRBJ1-2
CASSQVRTGGIGGYTF
TGTGCCAGCAGCCAAGTTAGGACAGGGGGCATCGGTGGCTACACCTTC
>NA|NA|TRBV4-3|TRBJ1-2
CASSQARTGYGYTF
TGCGCCAGCAGCCAGGCCCGAACAGGTTATGGCTACACCTTC
>NA|NA|TRBV6-2/TRBV6-3|TRBJ2-5
CASSFRWRGETQYF
TGTGCCAGCAGTTTCCGATGGAGGGGAGAGACCCAGTACTTC
>TRBD1|NA|TRBV5-1|TRBJ1-6
CASSWGTALSPLHF
TGCGCCAGCAGCTGGGGGACAGCGTTGTCACCCCTCCACTTT
>TRBD1|NA|TRBV11-3|TRBJ2-1
CASSPGTGEGNEQFF
TGTGCCAGCAGCCCGGGGACAGGGGAGGGCAATGAGCAGTTCTTC
>NA|NA|TRBV6-5|TRBJ2-3
CASKRDSAGDTQYF
TGTGCCAGCAAACGTGACTCGGCGGGAGATACGCAGTATTTT
>TRBD1|NA|TRBV7-8|TRBJ1-4
CASSSGTVREKLFF
TGTGCCAGCAGTTCCGGGACAGTACGAGAAAAACTGTTTTTT
>NA|NA|TRBV7-8|TRBJ2-1
CASSLDYYEQFF
TGTGCCAGCAGCCTCGACTACTATGAGCAGTTCTTC
>TRBD1|NA|TRBV9|TRBJ2-7
CASSVAQGPAYEQYF
TGTGCCAGCAGCGTAGCACAGGGGCCCGCCTACGAGCAGTACTTC
>TRBD2|NA|TRBV2|TRBJ2-2
CASSDLAGASTGELFF
TGTGCCAGCAGTGACTTAGCGGGGGCCTCCACCGGGGAGCTGTTTTTT
>TRBD1|NA|TRBV28|TRBJ1-6
CASSSTGGGSPLHF
TGTGCCAGCAGTTCGACAGGGGGGGGATCACCCCTCCACTTT
>NA|NA|TRBV5-6|TRBJ1-5
CASSLRQSNQPQHF
TGTGCCAGCAGCTTACGACAGTCTAATCAGCCCCAGCATTTT
>NA|NA|TRBV20-1|TRBJ1-2
CSASQLLGYTF
TGCAGTGCCTCCCAACTATTGGGCTACACCTTC
>NA|NA|TRBV2|TRBJ1-1
CASNNREKGTEAFF
TGTGCCAGCAACAACAGGGAGAAGGGCACTGAAGCTTTCTTT
>NA|NA|TRBV28|TRBJ1-3
CASSRHDSGNTIYF
TGTGCCAGCAGTCGACATGACTCTGGAAACACCATATATTTT
>NA|NA|TRBV5-1|TRBJ2-2
CASRLADTGELFF
TGCGCCAGCAGGTTGGCGGACACCGGGGAGCTGTTTTTT
>NA|NA|TRBV12-3/TRBV12-4|TRBJ1-3
CASCGQSNTIYF
TGTGCCAGCTGCGGACAATCAAACACCATATATTTT
>NA|NA|TRBV27|TRBJ1-1
CASSFRGNTEAFF
TGTGCCAGCAGTTTTAGGGGGAACACTGAAGCTTTCTTT
>NA|NA|TRBV7-2|TRBJ1-2
CASSPGGAGYGYTF
TGTGCCAGCAGCCCCGGCGGGGCGGGCTATGGCTACACCTTC
>NA|NA|TRBV29-1|TRBJ2-1
CSVEGAPRGGDEQFF
TGCAGCGTTGAGGGAGCCCCCCGAGGGGGGGATGAGCAGTTCTTC
>NA|NA|TRBV7-2|TRBJ2-5
CASSSRDSRSQTQYF
TGTGCCAGCAGCTCGCGGGACTCCCGATCCCAGACCCAGTACTTC
>NA|NA|TRBV27|TRBJ1-2
CASSFRSGRGYGYTF
TGTGCCAGCAGTTTTAGGTCGGGGCGGGGATATGGCTACACCTTC
>TRBD1|NA|TRBV7-2|TRBJ1-2
CASSGQTTGFYTF
TGTGCCAGCAGCGGCCAGACGACAGGGTTCTACACCTTC
>NA|NA|TRBV5-6|TRBJ1-6
CASSFPRTEGNSPLHF
TGTGCCAGCAGCTTCCCACGGACTGAAGGAAATTCACCCCTCCACTTT
>TRBD2|NA|TRBV7-2|TRBJ2-3
CASSLSGGSSDTQYF
TGTGCCAGCAGCTTGTCGGGGGGTTCCTCAGATACGCAGTATTTT